The 7 T cell receptor beta chains below all came from one sample that was sequenced in a study of T cell responses to AZD1222 COVID-19 vaccine. The protocol was immunoSEQ multiplex PCR, while the TCRdb copy is restricted to in-frame clones and leaves out a portion. The sample has 130,000 or so clones; about 94% are singletons. The specimen comprised peripheral blood, sampled on day 0 of AZD1222 vaccination. These receptors were taken from an adult in good health.

V gene TRBV11-2 combines with J gene TRBJ1-3; 7 positions match TRBD1. The CDR3 totals 14 residues. The germline V gene has CDR1 SGHAT and CDR2 FQNNGV. V shed 5 bases, J shed 4 bases, and the junction held 5 bases outside the gene matches. CDR3 sequence: CASSLTGVGNTIYF. Written as DNA, the CDR3 is TGTGCCAGCAGCCTTACAGGGGTAGGAAACACCATATATTTT.

The V gene is TRBV29-1, the J gene TRBJ2-7; the D is unclear. Germline V gene sequence: CDR1 SQVTM, CDR2 ANQGSEA. V lost 5 bases, J lost 2 bases, and 7 bases lay in between. The CDR3 sequence is 11 residues long. This chain's CDR3 is CSVTGTYEQYF. In nucleotides, the CDR3 is TGCAGCGTTACTGGCACCTACGAGCAGTACTTC.

This CDR3 reads CARQGALPYEQYF. The CDR3, as DNA: TGTGCCAGGCAGGGGGCGCTCCCCTACGAGCAGTACTTC. The chain employs TRBV2 and TRBJ2-7; TRBD1 matches at 8 bases. The CDR3 spans 13 residues. Germline values: CDR1 SNHLY, CDR2 FYNNEI. Trimming took 9 bases from V and 2 from J; bases not matched to a gene: 6.

The chain is built from TRBV7-8 and TRBJ1-5; D is unresolved. Trimming took off 5 bases at V and 3 bases at J, with 17 bases between the two ends. Germline V gene sequence: CDR1 SGHVS, CDR2 FQNEAQ. The CDR3 is 16 amino acids. The DNA of the CDR3 is TGTGCCAGCAGCCCCAACCGGGCAGGCGTCAATCAGCCCCAGCATTTT. This encodes CASSPNRAGVNQPQHF.

The rearrangement joins TRBV19 to TRBJ2-7; TRBD2 matches at 9 bases. The junction had 0 bases not matched to a gene; V was cut back by 1 base and J by 2 bases. The CDR3 is 14 amino acids. In germline, CDR1 is LNHDA, CDR2 SQIVND (reference sequence). CDR3 DNA: TGTGCCAGTAGTATAGGCGGGGGGGCCTACGAGCAGTACTTC. Translated, it gives CASSIGGGAYEQYF.

The rearrangement joins TRBV28 to TRBJ1-2, with D possibly matching TRBD1 (5 bases). The CDR3 loop spans 14 amino acids. V lost 7 bases and J lost 4, with 16 bases in between. CDR1 and CDR2 from the germline V gene are MDHEN and SYDVKM. The CDR3 DNA reads as TGTGCCAGCATTAGCCCGGGGCCAATCTATGGCTACACCTTC. Residues: CASISPGPIYGYTF.

CDR3 nucleotide sequence: TGTGCCAGCGGACAGGGCGGATCACCCCTCCACTTT. It encodes CASGQGGSPLHF. This sequence joins TRBV12-3 or TRBV12-4 and TRBJ1-6; 8 nucleotides match TRBD1. The CDR3 length is 12 residues. V dropped 8 bases and J dropped 10; count of bases not matched to a gene: 4.